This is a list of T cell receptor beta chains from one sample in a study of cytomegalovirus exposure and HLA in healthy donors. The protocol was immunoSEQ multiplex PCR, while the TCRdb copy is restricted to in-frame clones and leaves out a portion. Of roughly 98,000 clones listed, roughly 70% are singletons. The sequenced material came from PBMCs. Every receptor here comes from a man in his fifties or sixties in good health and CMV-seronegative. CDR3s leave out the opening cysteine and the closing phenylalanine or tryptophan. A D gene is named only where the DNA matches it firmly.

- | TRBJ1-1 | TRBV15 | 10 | ATSRDSSLAF
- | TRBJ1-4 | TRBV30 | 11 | ARQQTAREKLF
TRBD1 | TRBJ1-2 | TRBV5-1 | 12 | ASSLYRGLNGYT
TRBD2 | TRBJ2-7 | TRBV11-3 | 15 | ASSSGTSGPGTYEQY
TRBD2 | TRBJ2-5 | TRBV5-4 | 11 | ASTAGGAETQY
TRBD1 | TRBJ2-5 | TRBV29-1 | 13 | SAPLGTNRGETQY
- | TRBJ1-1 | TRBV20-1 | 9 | SARSGTEAF
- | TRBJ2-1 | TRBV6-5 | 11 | ASRLTSGNEQF
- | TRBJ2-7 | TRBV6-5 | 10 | ASSKGQSEQY
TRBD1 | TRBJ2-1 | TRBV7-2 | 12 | ASSNTGGYNEQF
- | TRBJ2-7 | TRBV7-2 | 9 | ATSSSFEQY
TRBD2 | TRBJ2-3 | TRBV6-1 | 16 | ASSEAPRLAGITDTQY
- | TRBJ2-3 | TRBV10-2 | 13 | ASSERVGGTDTQY
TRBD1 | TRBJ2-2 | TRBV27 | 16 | ASSFREWTGISAGELF
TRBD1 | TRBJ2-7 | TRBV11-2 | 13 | ASSLGGTGLFQQY
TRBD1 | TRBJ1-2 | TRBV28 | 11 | ASTETGNGGYT
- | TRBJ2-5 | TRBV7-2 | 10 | ASSLGRQSQY
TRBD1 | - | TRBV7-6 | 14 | ASSLGGGQGTYEQY
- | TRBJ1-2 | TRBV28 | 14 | ASSLGVVGHDYGYT
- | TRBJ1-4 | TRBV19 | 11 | ASSTQQNEKLF
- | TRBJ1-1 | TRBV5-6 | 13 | ASSLEVGKRTEAF
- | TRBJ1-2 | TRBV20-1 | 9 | SARPVYGYT
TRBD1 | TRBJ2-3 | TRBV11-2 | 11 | ASSNTGGNTQY
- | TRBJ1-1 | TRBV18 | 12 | ASSPLPSNTEAF
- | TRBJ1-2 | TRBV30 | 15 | AWSLQGHDYSFYGYT
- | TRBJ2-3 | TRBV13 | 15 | ASSLGGLLVAADTQY
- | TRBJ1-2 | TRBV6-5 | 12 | ASSVVVLNYGYT
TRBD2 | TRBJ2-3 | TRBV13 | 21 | ASSLFWDRGNGLAGGLEDTQY
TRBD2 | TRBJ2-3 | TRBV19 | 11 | ASSSGGADTQY
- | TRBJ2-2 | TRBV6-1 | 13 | ASSVTGTNTGELF
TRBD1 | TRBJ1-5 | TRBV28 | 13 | ATRTTGADNQPQH
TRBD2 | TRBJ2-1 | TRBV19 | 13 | ASNGLAGVYNEQF
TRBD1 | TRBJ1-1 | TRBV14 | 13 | ASSQVAGTGAEAF
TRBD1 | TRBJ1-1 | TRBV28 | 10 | ASSPGGYEAF
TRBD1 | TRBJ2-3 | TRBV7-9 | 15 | ASSPDGQSYRGRTQY
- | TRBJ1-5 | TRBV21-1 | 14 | ASSNIDRDQHQPQH
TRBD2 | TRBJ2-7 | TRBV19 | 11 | ASSPAGNYEQY
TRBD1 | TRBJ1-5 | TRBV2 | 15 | ASSDGTGYEGNQPQH
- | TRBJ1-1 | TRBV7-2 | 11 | ASSLQGTTEAF
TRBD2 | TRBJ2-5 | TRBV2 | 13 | ASREGTTTSMAQY
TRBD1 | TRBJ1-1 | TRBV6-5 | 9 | AAGQGLEAF
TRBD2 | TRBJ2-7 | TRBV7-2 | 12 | ASSSTGGVREQY
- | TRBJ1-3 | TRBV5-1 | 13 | ASSFDGSSGNTIY